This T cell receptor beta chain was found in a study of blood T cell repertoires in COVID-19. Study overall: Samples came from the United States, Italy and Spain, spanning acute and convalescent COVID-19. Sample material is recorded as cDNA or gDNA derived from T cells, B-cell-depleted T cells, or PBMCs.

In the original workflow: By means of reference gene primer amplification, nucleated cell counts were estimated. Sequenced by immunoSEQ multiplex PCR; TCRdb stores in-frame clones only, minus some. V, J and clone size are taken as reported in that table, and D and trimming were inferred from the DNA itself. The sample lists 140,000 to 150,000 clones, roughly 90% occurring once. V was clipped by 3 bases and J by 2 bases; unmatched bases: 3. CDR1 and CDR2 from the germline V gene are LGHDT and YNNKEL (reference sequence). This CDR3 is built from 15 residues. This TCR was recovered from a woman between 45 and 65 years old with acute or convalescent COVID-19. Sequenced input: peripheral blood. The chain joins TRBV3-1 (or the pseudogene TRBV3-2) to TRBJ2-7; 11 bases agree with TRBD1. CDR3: CASSQPGQGAYEQYF. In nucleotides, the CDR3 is TGTGCCAGCAGCCAGCCGGGACAGGGGGCCTACGAGCAGTACTTC.